The present T cell receptor beta chain was sequenced within a study of radiation and T cells in renal cell carcinoma. Overall study results and limits: Pretreatment tumor biopsies were lacking, so baseline clonotypes are unknown.

The repertoire was sequenced with immunoSEQ multiplex PCR; TCRdb's copy has only in-frame clones and lacks some. This table holds around 45,000 clones, roughly 80% found once. The CDR3 extends over 14 amino acids. The germline gives CDR1 SGHRS, CDR2 YFSETQ. V shed 4 bases and J 9 bases; nucleotides not matched to a gene: 8. Time point denoted: blood 4 weeks post-SBRT, at nephrectomy. Documented treatment: 15 Gy SBRT to primary tumor, nephrectomy 4 weeks later. Nephrectomy followed 15 Gy stereotactic body radiation by 4 weeks. Clear cell pathology was present in this patient's renal cell carcinoma. With respect to this clone: Its antigen is currently unknown.

The origin of this receptor is a woman between 65 and 79 years old with renal cell carcinoma. The source was blood, collected from a patient whose treatment included radiotherapy and nephrectomy. V usage is TRBV5-1 and J usage is TRBJ2-7, with 12 positions matching TRBD2. The CDR3 DNA is TGCGCCAGCAGCACTGATGGACTAGCGGGGCTGCAGTACTTC. It codes for CASSTDGLAGLQYF.